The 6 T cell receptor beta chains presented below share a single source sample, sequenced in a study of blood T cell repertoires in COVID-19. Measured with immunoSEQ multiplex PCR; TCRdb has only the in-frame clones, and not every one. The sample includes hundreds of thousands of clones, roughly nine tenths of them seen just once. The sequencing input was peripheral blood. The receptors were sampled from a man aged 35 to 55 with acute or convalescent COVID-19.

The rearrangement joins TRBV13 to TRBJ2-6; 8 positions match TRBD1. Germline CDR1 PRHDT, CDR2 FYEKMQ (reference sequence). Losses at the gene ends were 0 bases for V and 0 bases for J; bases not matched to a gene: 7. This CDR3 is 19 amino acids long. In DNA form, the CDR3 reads TGTGCCAGCAGCTTAGGCCTCGGGACAGGTCGCTCTGGGGCCAACGTCCTGACTTTC. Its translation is CASSLGLGTGRSGANVLTF.

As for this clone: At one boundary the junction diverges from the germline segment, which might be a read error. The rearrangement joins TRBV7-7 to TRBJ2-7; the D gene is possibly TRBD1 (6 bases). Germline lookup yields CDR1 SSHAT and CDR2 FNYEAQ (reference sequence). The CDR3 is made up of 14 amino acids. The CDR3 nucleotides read TGTGCTAGCAGCGCCGTAAGACAGGCCTACGAGCAGTACTTC. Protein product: CASSAVRQAYEQYF.

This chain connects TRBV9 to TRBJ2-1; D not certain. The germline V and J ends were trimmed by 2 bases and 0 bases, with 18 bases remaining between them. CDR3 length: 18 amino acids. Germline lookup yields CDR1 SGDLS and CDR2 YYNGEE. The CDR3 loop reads CASSVTPDSRSSYNEQFF. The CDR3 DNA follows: TGTGCCAGCAGCGTTACCCCTGACTCTAGGAGCTCCTACAATGAGCAGTTCTTC.

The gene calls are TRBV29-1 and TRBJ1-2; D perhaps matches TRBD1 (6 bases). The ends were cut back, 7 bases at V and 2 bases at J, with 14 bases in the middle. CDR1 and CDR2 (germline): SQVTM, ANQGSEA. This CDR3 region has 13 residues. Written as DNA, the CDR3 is TGCAGCGATTTGGGGGCAGGCAACTATGGCTACACCTTC. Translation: CSDLGAGNYGYTF.

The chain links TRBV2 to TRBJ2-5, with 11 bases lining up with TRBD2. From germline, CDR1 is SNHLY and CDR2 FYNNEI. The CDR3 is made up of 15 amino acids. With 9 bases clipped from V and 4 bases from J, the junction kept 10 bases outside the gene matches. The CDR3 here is CASGTGGLAGETQYF. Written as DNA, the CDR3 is TGTGCCAGTGGGACAGGAGGACTAGCGGGAGAGACCCAGTACTTC.

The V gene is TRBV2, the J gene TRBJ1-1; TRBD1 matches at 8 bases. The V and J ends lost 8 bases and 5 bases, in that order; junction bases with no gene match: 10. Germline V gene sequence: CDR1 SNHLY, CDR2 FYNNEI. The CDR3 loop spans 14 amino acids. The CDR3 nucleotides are TGTGCCAGCGGAACTCAGGGGGCCGGGACTGAAGCTTTCTTT. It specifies CASGTQGAGTEAFF.